The sequence of this TCR beta chain was determined in a study of blood T cell repertoires in COVID-19. Background on the study: The United States, Italy and Spain were the sources of the acute and convalescent COVID-19 samples. Sources were T cells, B-cell-depleted T cells, or PBMCs; the material itself was cDNA or gDNA.

V was pared by 3 bases and J by 6 bases, with 21 bases between. This CDR3 is built from 16 residues. In germline, CDR1 is SQVTM, CDR2 ANQGSEA. In the source study's methods: Estimated nucleated cell counts came from reference gene primer amplification. Only in-frame clones appear in the TCRdb table, and some are missing; sequencing was by immunoSEQ multiplex PCR. Clone size and the V and J calls come from that table; the DNA yielded D and trimming. The data contain 100,000 to 150,000 clones, about 90% of them singletons. This sequence was found in a woman in her 50s with active or convalescent COVID-19. The chain employs TRBV29-1 and TRBJ2-1; the D gene is possibly TRBD2 (6 bases). The source material was peripheral blood. The CDR3 region is CSVDLSGRERANEQFF. The DNA for the CDR3 is TGCAGCGTTGATTTGAGTGGGCGGGAAAGGGCCAATGAGCAGTTCTTC.